This T cell receptor beta chain derives from a study of blood T cell repertoires in COVID-19 (dated by TCRdb to about 2020). About the full investigation: The collaborator samples originated in the United States, Italy and Spain and spanned the acute and convalescent phases of COVID-19. The material from the prospective study consisted of cDNA or gDNA derived from T cells, B-cell-depleted T cells, or PBMCs. Where HLA class I and class II types were available, the types were taken from metadata supplied by the sample provider, not from assay-based typing. The dataset comprised deeply sampled blood TCRbeta repertoires from subjects exposed to, actively infected with, or recovered from COVID-19. Samples came from the ongoing ImmuneRACE study (first 160 participants) plus 1,254 subjects from 6 global collaborators. The sample metadata nearly always contained a de-identified subject ID, COVID-19 status, age in years and sex. A freely available public database, intended as a resource for researchers studying the immune response to SARS-CoV-2, is where the repertoires were released.

TCRbeta CDR3 regions were amplified from genomic DNA by means of the immunoSEQ Assay, a bias-controlled multiplex PCR. The original methods were these. Nucleated cell counts per sample were estimated from amplification of reference gene primers within the assay. To quantify the absolute abundance of each unique TCRbeta CDR3 rearrangement, sequence reads were collapsed and filtered. For each sample, productive Simpson clonality was calculated as the square root of Simpson's diversity index over productive rearrangements. Drawn from immuneACCESS, this table holds only the in-frame rearrangements with V and J called that TCRdb kept. Clones are partly lost; checked studies trace under half to an unresolved V gene and leave the rest unexplained. V, J and clone size are those of that table, while D and trimming were read from the DNA. This sample gives 250,000 to 400,000 clones in total; around 87% of them show up just once. Roughly 5% of the sample goes to the ten largest clones.

Turning to this clone: Its recognized antigen is unknown. No quality values exist for individual bases; no much larger clone is one base distant.

Participants in the prospective study were enrolled through a virtual design, were aged about 18 to 100 years, and lived in approximately 25 United States geographic areas. In the prospective study, participants were assigned to cohorts based on the clinical history participants reported in a screening survey and a study questionnaire. For ImmuneRACE Cohort 3, a participant was defined as recovered based on two consecutive negative NP/OP PCR tests, clearance by a healthcare professional, or resolution of symptoms. In the prospective study, whole blood, serum and a nasopharyngeal or oropharyngeal swab were collected from each participant by mobile phlebotomists. Additional blood draws and questionnaires over an approximately two-month period could optionally be provided by prospective study participants. Prospective study blood samples were shipped either frozen or at room temperature before DNA extraction.

The paper's findings and limits, for the study overall: The quantity of clinical and demographic metadata differed by source and by participant and was supplied without curation.

This receptor was obtained from a woman aged 30 to 39 who had recovered from COVID-19. Sequencing was carried out using PBMCs or T cells enriched from blood (not recorded which).

The CDR3 protein sequence reads: CASSQVMNTEAFF. The base sequence is TGCGCCAGCAGTCAGGTTATGAACACTGAAGCTTTCTTT. Recombination linked TRBV5-1 to TRBJ1-1, with the D gene too uncertain to name. The CDR3 runs 13 amino acids, cysteine and phenylalanine included. Of all the DNA, just the CDR3 is kept, 39 bases in frame from base 1. CDR1 SGHRS and CDR2 YFSETQ are derived from the germline V gene. Trimming costs V 5 bases and J 0 bases, and their ends lie 8 bases apart.